This is a list of T cell receptor beta chains from one sample in a study of blood T cell repertoires in COVID-19. Sequencing used immunoSEQ multiplex PCR; TCRdb keeps in-frame clones, though not all of them. The sample lists about 190,000 clones, 65% to 80% occurring once. Sequencing was performed on peripheral blood. Receptors originate from a woman aged 45-60 years with acute or convalescent COVID-19. Both conserved end residues are part of each CDR3. The order of the fields is J gene, V gene, clone size, D gene, CDR3 DNA, CDR3 protein. D genes are given only for firm matches. Clone size appears in some rows only: once, few, many, or a class for an expanded clone.

TRBJ2-7 | TRBV28 | NA | NA | TGTGCCAGCAGTTTAGCAGGGGCCCTCAACGAGCAGTACTTC | CASSLAGALNEQYF
TRBJ1-6 | TRBV19 | NA | NA | TGTGCCAGTAGAGAAAGACGGGAGAGCTCCTATAATTCACCCCTCCACTTT | CASRERRESSYNSPLHF
TRBJ1-2 | TRBV4-3 | NA | NA | TGCGCCAGCAGCCAAGATCGGGACACTGGCTACACCTTC | CASSQDRDTGYTF
TRBJ1-5 | TRBV2 | NA | NA | TGTGCCAGCAGTCGCACAGGGTCCAATCAGCCCCAGCATTTT | CASSRTGSNQPQHF
TRBJ2-3 | TRBV9 | NA | TRBD2 | TGTGCCAGCAGCGTAGCGGCTAGCGGGGGAACAGATACGCAGTATTTT | CASSVAASGGTDTQYF
TRBJ2-5 | TRBV7-9 | once | TRBD1 | TGTGCCAGCAGCGCCTGGACAGGGGGGCAAGAGACCCAGTACTTC | CASSAWTGGQETQYF
TRBJ2-5 | TRBV7-7 | NA | NA | TGTGCTAGCAGCCCCCTAGGAGGGCCCGTGGGAGAGACCCAGTACTTC | CASSPLGGPVGETQYF
TRBJ1-2 | TRBV19 | NA | NA | TGTGCCAGTAGTAGCTCCTCCGGGGGTAAGGGCCGGGGCTACACCTTC | CASSSSSGGKGRGYTF
TRBJ1-2 | TRBV11-2 | NA | NA | TGTGCCAGCAGCCCCGGGGTCGGACCTAACTATGGCTACACCTTC | CASSPGVGPNYGYTF
TRBJ2-2 | TRBV4-1 | NA | NA | TGCGCCAGCAGCCAAAGGCAGGGGAACACCGGGGAGCTGTTTTTT | CASSQRQGNTGELFF
TRBJ2-1 | TRBV12-5 | NA | NA | TGTGCTAGTGTTGCGGGGGCCGAAATTGAGCAGTTCTTC | CASVAGAEIEQFF
TRBJ2-1 | TRBV7-6 | NA | TRBD1 | TGTGCCAGCAGCCCCGACAGGGTCAATGAGCAGTTCTTC | CASSPDRVNEQFF
TRBJ2-2 | TRBV19 | NA | TRBD1 | TGTGCCAGTAGACAAGACAGGGGCACCGGGGAGCTGTTTTTT | CASRQDRGTGELFF
TRBJ2-7 | TRBV5-4 | NA | NA | TGTGCCAGCAGCTTGGGGAGCTCCTACGAGCAGTACTTC | CASSLGSSYEQYF
TRBJ2-7 | TRBV5-1 | NA | TRBD1 | TGCGCCAGCAGCGGGGGACAGCGAAACTACGAGCAGTACTTC | CASSGGQRNYEQYF
TRBJ1-4 | TRBV28 | few | NA | TGTGCCAGCATAGGCACGGGACATAGGGATGAAAAACTGTTTTTT | CASIGTGHRDEKLFF
TRBJ2-2 | TRBV5-4 | NA | TRBD1 | TGTGCCAGCAGTCCCGGGACAGGGAAGGGGGTGGGCACCGGGGAGCTGTTTTTT | CASSPGTGKGVGTGELFF
TRBJ2-1 | TRBV30 | NA | NA | TGTGCTTTGGAGGGTAGCGCCGCGGAGAATGAGCAGTTCTTC | CALEGSAAENEQFF
TRBJ1-2 | TRBV13 | few | TRBD1 | TGTGCCAGCAGCTTAGGGCAGGGGGCGCGGGATGGCTACACCTTC | CASSLGQGARDGYTF
TRBJ1-2 | TRBV6-5 | many | TRBD1 | TGTGCCAGCAGTTATTCCCGGACAGGGGGCGGATACGGCTACACCTTC | CASSYSRTGGGYGYTF
TRBJ1-3 | TRBV28 | once | NA | TGTGCCAGCCGAGGAAGCGGGGGGGGAAACACCATATATTTT | CASRGSGGGNTIYF
TRBJ2-1 | TRBV9 | NA | NA | TGTGCCAGCAGCCCCTGGGGGCTAGGCTCCTACAATGAGCAGTTCTTC | CASSPWGLGSYNEQFF
TRBJ1-1 | TRBV30 | NA | NA | TGTGCCTGGAGTGTGTCCGCTGAAGCTTTCTTT | CAWSVSAEAFF
TRBJ2-2 | TRBV3-1/TRBV3-2 | NA | NA | TGTGCCAGCAGCCTAAAGAAGGGAGGCTCGGCCAGGGAACTACCCGGGGAGCTGTTTTTT | CASSLKKGGSARELPGELFF
TRBJ1-2 | TRBV7-2 | NA | NA | TGTGCCAGCAGCCCCGTCGGGGGGCCTAACTATGGCTACACCTTC | CASSPVGGPNYGYTF
TRBJ2-4 | TRBV9 | NA | TRBD2 | TGTGCCAGCAGCGTAGGGACTAGCGGTGCCTCGGAAAACATTCAGTACTTC | CASSVGTSGASENIQYF
TRBJ2-2 | TRBV3-1/TRBV3-2 | NA | TRBD2 | TGTGCCAGCAGCCAGGCGGGAGAGAGGTCCGGGGAGCTGTTTTTT | CASSQAGERSGELFF
TRBJ1-2 | TRBV27 | NA | TRBD1 | TGTGCCAGCAGTTTCCTCCGACAGGGTGTCTATGGCTACACCTTC | CASSFLRQGVYGYTF
TRBJ2-7 | TRBV28 | few | TRBD2 | TGTGCCATTCGCGGGAGCTCCTACGAGCAGTACTTC | CAIRGSSYEQYF
TRBJ2-7 | TRBV6-5 | NA | NA | TGTGCCAGCAGTTACACAGGAATCTCCTACGAGCAGTACTTC | CASSYTGISYEQYF
TRBJ1-6 | TRBV27 | few | NA | TGTGCCAGCAGTTTACGGACACCCGGCACACCCCTCCACTTT | CASSLRTPGTPLHF
TRBJ2-7 | TRBV20-1 | few | NA | TGCAGTGCTAGTTGGGGCAGGAACTACGAGCAGTACTTC | CSASWGRNYEQYF
TRBJ2-7 | TRBV5-6 | NA | TRBD1 | TGTGCCAGCAGCGGCGGGACAGGGGCCCTCCTCTACGAGCAGTACTTC | CASSGGTGALLYEQYF
TRBJ2-6 | TRBV19 | NA | TRBD1 | TGTGCCAGTTGTGACAGGGGGCGAGGTGGGGCCAACGTCCTGACTTTC | CASCDRGRGGANVLTF
TRBJ1-6 | TRBV5-1 | NA | TRBD1 | TGCGCCAGCAGCTTTCAGGGGGACTATAATTCACCCCTCCACTTT | CASSFQGDYNSPLHF
TRBJ2-3 | TRBV4-2 | NA | NA | TGTGCCAGCAGCAGGGAGCGGAGCACAGATACGCAGTATTTT | CASSRERSTDTQYF
TRBJ1-2 | TRBV28 | once | NA | TGTGCCAGCAGTTTAGGTCATCGAGGCTATGGCTACACCTTC | CASSLGHRGYGYTF
TRBJ1-5 | TRBV4-1 | NA | NA | TGCGCCAGCAGCCAGGCGCCCGCGGGTCTATATAGCAATCAGCCCCAGCATTTT | CASSQAPAGLYSNQPQHF
TRBJ2-2 | TRBV4-3 | once | NA | TGCGCCAGCAGCCAAGATAGACAGGCCCCAGCGAACACCGGGGAGCTGTTTTTT | CASSQDRQAPANTGELFF
TRBJ1-2 | TRBV27 | NA | TRBD1 | TGTGCCAGCAGGCCGAGGACAGGGGGCGACTATGGCTACACCTTC | CASRPRTGGDYGYTF
TRBJ1-3 | TRBV3-1/TRBV3-2 | NA | TRBD1 | TGTGCCAGCAGCCTCCGGGACAGGGCCCCTGGAAACACCATATATTTT | CASSLRDRAPGNTIYF
TRBJ1-1 | TRBV28 | NA | TRBD1 | TGTGCCAGCAGTCAACCCGGGACAGGGTCGGCTTGGCCATCGAACACTGAAGCTTTCTTT | CASSQPGTGSAWPSNTEAFF
TRBJ1-1 | TRBV2 | NA | NA | TGTGCCAGCAAGATCCAGGGGTTAAGTACTGAAGCTTTCTTT | CASKIQGLSTEAFF
TRBJ1-2 | TRBV5-5 | NA | NA | TGTGCCAGCAGCTTGACGTCAGGGGAGAAAAACTATGGCTACACCTTC | CASSLTSGEKNYGYTF
TRBJ2-3 | TRBV29-1 | NA | NA | TGCAGCGTTGAAACAGACCACACAGATACGCAGTATTTT | CSVETDHTDTQYF
TRBJ2-2 | TRBV5-1 | NA | NA | TGCGCCAGCAGCCCAGATGAAGGGGTCGGCACCGGGGAGCTGTTTTTT | CASSPDEGVGTGELFF
TRBJ2-1 | TRBV24-1 | NA | NA | TGTGCCACCAGTGATACGAGGGAATACAATGAGCAGTTCTTC | CATSDTREYNEQFF
TRBJ1-1 | TRBV7-2 | few | TRBD1 | TGTGCCAGCAGCTTAGGTAAAGCCCGGACAGGGGCTGACACTGAAGCTTTCTTT | CASSLGKARTGADTEAFF